This T cell receptor beta chain was recovered during a study of OX40 agonist ivuxolimab in advanced cancers. Findings and limits, study-wide: Low normalized T-cell clonal expansion also characterized some of the nonresponders.

Data came from immunoSEQ multiplex PCR; TCRdb stores just in-frame clones and leaves some out. The sample yields 25,000 to 30,000 clones, roughly 84% seen once. Notes on this clone: Its antigen is currently unknown.

The CDR3 consists of 15 residues. Germline CDR1 reads PRHDT; CDR2 reads FYEKMQ (reference sequence). The V gene lost 0 bases and the J gene lost 0 bases, with 8 bases spanning the gap. The rearrangement links TRBV13 to TRBJ1-1, with D possibly TRBD1 on 5 matching bases. The receptor comes from an adult with an advanced solid tumor such as melanoma, head and neck, liver or kidney cancer. The specimen comprised CD4+ or CD8+ T cells sorted from blood, sampled in a trial of the OX40 agonist ivuxolimab. CDR3 protein: CASSLGEGMNTEAFF. The CDR3, as DNA: TGTGCCAGCAGCTTAGGGGAGGGGATGAACACTGAAGCTTTCTTT.